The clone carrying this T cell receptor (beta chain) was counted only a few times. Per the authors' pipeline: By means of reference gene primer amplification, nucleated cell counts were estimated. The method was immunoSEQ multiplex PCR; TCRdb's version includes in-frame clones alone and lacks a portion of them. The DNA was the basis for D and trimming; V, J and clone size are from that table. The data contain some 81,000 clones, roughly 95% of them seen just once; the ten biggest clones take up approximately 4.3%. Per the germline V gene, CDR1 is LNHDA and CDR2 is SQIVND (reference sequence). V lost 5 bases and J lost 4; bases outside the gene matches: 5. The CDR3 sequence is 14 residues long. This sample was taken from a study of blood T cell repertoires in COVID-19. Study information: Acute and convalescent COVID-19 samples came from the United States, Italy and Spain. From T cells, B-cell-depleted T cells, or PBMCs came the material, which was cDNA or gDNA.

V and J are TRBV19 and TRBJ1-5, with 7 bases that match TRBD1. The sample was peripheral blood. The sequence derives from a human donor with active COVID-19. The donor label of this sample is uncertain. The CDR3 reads CASSPQQGNQPQHF. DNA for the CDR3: TGTGCCAGTAGTCCTCAACAGGGGAATCAGCCCCAGCATTTT.